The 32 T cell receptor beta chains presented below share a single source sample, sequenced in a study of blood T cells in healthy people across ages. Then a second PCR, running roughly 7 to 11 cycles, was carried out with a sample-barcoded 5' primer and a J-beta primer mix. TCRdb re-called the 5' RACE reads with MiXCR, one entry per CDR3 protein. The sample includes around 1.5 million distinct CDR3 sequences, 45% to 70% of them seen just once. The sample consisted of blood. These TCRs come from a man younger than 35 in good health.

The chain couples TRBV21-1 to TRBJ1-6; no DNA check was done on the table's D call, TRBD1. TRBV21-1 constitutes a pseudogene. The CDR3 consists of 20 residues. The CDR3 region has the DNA TGTGCCAGCAGCCTTCCGCCGCCAGGGAAGGGTCCTTCCTATAATTCACCCCTCCACTTT. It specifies CASSLPPPGKGPSYNSPLHF.

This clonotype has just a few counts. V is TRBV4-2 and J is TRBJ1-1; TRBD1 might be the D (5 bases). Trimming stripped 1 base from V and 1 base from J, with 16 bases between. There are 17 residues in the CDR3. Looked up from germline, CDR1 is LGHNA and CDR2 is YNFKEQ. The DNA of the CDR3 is TGTGCCAGCAGCCAAGCCCCGGCAGGGCCGGGGAACACTGAAGCTTTCTTT. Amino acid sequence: CASSQAPAGPGNTEAFF.

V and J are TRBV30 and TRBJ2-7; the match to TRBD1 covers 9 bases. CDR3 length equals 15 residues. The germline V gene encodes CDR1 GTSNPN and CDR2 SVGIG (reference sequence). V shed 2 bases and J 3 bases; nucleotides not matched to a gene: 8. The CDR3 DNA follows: TGTGCCTGGAGTTCCCCGGGACAGGGATTCTACGAGCAGTACTTC. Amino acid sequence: CAWSSPGQGFYEQYF.

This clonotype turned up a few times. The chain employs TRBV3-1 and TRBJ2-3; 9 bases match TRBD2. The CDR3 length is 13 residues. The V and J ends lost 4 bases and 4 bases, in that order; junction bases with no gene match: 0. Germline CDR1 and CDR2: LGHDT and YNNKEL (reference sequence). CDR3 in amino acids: CASSRLAADTQYF. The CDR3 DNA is TGTGCCAGCAGCCGACTAGCGGCAGATACGCAGTATTTT.

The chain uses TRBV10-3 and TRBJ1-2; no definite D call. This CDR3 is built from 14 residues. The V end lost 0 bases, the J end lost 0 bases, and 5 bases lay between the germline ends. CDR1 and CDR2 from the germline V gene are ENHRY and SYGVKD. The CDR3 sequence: CAISESVTNYGYTF. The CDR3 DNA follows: TGTGCCATCAGTGAGTCGGTGACTAACTATGGCTACACCTTC.

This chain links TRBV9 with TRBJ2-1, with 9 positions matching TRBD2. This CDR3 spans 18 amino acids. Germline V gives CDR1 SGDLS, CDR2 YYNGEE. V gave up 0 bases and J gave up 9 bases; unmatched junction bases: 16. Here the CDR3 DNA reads TGTGCCAGCAGCGTAGCCCACTACGGTAGCGGGAGTAAAGGTGAGCAGTTCTTC. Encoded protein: CASSVAHYGSGSKGEQFF.

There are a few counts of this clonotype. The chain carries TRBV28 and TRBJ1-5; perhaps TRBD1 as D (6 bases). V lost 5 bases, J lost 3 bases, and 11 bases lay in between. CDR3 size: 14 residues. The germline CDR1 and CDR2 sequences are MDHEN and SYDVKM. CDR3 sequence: CASSLPGHNQPQHF. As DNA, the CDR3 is TGTGCCAGCAGTCTACCGGGACACAATCAGCCCCAGCATTTT.

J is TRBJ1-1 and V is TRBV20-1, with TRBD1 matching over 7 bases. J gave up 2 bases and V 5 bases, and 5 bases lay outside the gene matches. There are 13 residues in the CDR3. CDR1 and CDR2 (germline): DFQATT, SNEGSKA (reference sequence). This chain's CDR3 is CSAWTGLNTEAFF. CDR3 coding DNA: TGCAGTGCTTGGACAGGACTAAACACTGAAGCTTTCTTT.

The CDR3 sequence is CASSPTSGGAPNEQFF. The CDR3 DNA reads TGCGCCAGCAGCCCGACTAGCGGGGGGGCACCCAATGAGCAGTTCTTC. This chain joins TRBV5-1 and TRBJ2-1; 14 bases map to TRBD2. V shed 4 bases, J shed 6 bases, and the junction held 6 bases outside the gene matches. Germline assignment: CDR1 SGHRS and CDR2 YFSETQ. The CDR3 contains 16 residues.

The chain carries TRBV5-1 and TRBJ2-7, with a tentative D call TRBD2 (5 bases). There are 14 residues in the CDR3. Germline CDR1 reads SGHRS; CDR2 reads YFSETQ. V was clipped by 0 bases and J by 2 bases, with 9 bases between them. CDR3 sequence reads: CASSLVRETYEQYF. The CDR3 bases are TGCGCCAGCAGCTTGGTTCGGGAAACCTACGAGCAGTACTTC.

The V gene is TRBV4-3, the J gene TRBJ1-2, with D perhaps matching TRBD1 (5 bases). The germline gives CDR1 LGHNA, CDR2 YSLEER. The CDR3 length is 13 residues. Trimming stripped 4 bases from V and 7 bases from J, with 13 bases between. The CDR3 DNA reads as TGCGCCAGCAGCCTCCAGGGCAGTTGTGGCTACACCTTC. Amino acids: CASSLQGSCGYTF.

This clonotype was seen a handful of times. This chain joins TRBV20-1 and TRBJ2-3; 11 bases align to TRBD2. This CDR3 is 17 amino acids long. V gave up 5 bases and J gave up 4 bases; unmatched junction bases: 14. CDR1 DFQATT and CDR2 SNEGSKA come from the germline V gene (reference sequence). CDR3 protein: CSASASGGQSPPDTQYF. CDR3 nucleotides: TGCAGTGCTTCCGCTAGCGGGGGGCAATCCCCTCCAGATACGCAGTATTTT.

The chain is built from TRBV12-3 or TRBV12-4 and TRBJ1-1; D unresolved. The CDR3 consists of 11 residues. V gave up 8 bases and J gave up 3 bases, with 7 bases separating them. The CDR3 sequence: CASQMYTEAFF. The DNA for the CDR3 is TGTGCCAGCCAGATGTACACTGAAGCTTTCTTT.

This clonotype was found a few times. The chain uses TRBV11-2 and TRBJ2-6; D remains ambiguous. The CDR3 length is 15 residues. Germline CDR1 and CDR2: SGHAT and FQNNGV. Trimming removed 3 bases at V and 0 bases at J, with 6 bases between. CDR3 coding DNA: TGTGCCAGCAGCTTTGGCCTCTCTGGGGCCAACGTCCTGACTTTC. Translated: CASSFGLSGANVLTF.

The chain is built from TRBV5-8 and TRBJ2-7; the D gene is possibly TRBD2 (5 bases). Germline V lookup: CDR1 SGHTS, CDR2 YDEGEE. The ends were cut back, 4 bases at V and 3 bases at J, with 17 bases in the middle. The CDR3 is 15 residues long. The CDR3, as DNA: TGTGCCAGCAGCCAAACCCGGACTTTCGACTACGAGCAGTACTTC. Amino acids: CASSQTRTFDYEQYF.

The CDR3 DNA is TGTGCCAGCAGTTACTCGGGACAGGGGGGTAATTCACCCCTCCACTTT. It specifies CASSYSGQGGNSPLHF. The chain couples TRBV6-5 to TRBJ1-6, with 11 bases aligning to TRBD1. J gave up 6 bases and V 0 bases, and 1 base lay outside the gene matches. The CDR3 runs to 16 residues. Germline CDR1 and CDR2: MNHEY and SVGAGI.

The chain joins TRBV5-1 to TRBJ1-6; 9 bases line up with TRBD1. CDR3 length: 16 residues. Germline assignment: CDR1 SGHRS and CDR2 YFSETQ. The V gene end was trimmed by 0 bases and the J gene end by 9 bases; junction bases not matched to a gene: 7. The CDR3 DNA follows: TGCGCCAGCAGCTTGGAAATACAGGGGGCGGTTTCACCCCTCCACTTT. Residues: CASSLEIQGAVSPLHF.

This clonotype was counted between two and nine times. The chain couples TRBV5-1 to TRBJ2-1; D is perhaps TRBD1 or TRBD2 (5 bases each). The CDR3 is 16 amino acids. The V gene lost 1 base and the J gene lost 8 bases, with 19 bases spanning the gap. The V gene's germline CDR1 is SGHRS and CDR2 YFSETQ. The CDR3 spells CASSLSVSSGQYEQFF. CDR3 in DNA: TGCGCCAGCAGCTTGTCGGTGTCCTCGGGGCAATATGAGCAGTTCTTC. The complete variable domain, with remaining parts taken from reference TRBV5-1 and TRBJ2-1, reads KAGVTQTPRYLIKTRGQQVTLSCSPISGHRSVSWYQQTPGQGLQFLFEYFSETQRNKGNFPGRFSGRQFSNSRSEMNVSTLELGDSALYLCASSLSVSSGQYEQFFGPGTRLTVL.

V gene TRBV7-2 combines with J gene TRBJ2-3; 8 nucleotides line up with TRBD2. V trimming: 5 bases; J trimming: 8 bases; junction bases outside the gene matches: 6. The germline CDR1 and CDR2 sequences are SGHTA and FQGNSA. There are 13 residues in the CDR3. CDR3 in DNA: TGTGCCAGCAGCCGGGAGGGCAGGAGTACGCAGTATTTT. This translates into CASSREGRSTQYF.

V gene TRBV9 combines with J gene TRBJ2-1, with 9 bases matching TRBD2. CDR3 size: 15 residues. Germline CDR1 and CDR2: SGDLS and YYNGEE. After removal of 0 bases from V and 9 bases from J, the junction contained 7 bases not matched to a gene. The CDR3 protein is CASSVVAGGRSEQFF. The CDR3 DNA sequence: TGTGCCAGCAGCGTAGTCGCGGGAGGGCGCAGTGAGCAGTTCTTC.

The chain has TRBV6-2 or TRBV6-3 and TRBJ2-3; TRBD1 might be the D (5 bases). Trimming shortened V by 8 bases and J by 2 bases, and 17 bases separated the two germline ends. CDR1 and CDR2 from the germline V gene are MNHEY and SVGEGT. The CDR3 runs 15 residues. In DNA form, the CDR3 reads TGTGCCAGCTTGCCTATGAGCAGGGCCACAGATACGCAGTATTTT. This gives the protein CASLPMSRATDTQYF.

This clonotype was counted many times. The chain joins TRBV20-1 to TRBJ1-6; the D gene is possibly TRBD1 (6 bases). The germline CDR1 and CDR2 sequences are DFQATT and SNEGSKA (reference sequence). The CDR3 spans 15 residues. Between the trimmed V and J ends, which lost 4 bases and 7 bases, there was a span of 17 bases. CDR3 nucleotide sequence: TGCAGTGCTAAGGGCGGCAGGGGAGGGAATTCACCCCTCCACTTT. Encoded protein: CSAKGGRGGNSPLHF.

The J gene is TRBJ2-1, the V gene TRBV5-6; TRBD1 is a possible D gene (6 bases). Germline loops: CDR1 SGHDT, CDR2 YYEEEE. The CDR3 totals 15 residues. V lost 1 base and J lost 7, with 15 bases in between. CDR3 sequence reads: CASSLFDRRRNEQFF. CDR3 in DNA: TGTGCCAGCAGCTTGTTCGACAGGCGTAGGAATGAGCAGTTCTTC.

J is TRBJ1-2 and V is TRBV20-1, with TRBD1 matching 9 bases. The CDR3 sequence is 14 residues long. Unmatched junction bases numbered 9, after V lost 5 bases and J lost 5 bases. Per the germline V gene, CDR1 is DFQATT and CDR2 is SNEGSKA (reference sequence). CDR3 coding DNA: TGCAGTGCTCCTCAGGACAGGGGAAGGTATGGCTACACCTTC. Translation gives CSAPQDRGRYGYTF.

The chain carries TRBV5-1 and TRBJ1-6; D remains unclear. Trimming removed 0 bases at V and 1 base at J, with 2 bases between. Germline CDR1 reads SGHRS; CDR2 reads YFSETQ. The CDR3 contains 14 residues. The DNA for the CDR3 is TGCGCCAGCAGCTTGGAGTCCTATAATTCACCCCTCCACTTT. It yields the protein CASSLESYNSPLHF.

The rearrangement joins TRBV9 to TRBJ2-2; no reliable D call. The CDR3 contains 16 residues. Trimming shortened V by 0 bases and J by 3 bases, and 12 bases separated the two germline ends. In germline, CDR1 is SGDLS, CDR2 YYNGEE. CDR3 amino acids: CASSVASGRDTGELFF. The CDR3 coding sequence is TGTGCCAGCAGCGTAGCTTCGGGCCGTGACACCGGGGAGCTGTTTTTT.

The CDR3 DNA follows: TGTGCCAGCAGTCGGGCCGCCGGTGATCAGCCCCAGCATTTT. Translated, it gives CASSRAAGDQPQHF. J is TRBJ1-5 and V is TRBV6-2 or TRBV6-3; D gene uncertain. This CDR3 has 14 amino acids. Germline V lookup: CDR1 MNHEY, CDR2 SVGEGT. Trimming took 5 bases from V and 5 from J, leaving 13 bases between them.

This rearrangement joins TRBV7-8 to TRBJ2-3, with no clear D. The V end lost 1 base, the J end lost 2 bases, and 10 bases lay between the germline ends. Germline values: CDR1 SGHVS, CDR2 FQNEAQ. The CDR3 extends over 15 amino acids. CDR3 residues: CASSLVLYPTDTQYF. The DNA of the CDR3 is TGTGCCAGCAGCTTAGTCCTCTACCCCACAGATACGCAGTATTTT. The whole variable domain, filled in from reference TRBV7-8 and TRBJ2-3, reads GAGVSQSPRYKVAKRGQDVALRCDPISGHVSLFWYQQALGQGPEFLTYFQNEAQLDKSGLPSDRFFAERPEGSVSTLKIQRTQQEDSAVYLCASSLVLYPTDTQYFGPGTRLTVL.

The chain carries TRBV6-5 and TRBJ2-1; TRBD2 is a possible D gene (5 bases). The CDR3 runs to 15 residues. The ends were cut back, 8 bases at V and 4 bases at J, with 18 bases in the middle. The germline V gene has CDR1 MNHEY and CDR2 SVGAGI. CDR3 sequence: CASAKRRAEYNEQFF. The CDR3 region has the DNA TGTGCCAGCGCCAAAAGACGAGCGGAGTACAATGAGCAGTTCTTC.

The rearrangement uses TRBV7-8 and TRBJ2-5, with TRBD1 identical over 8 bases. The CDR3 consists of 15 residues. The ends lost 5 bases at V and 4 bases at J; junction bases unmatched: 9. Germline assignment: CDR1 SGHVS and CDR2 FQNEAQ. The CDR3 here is CASSIRTGQSETQYF. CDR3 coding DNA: TGTGCCAGCAGCATAAGGACAGGGCAGTCAGAGACCCAGTACTTC.

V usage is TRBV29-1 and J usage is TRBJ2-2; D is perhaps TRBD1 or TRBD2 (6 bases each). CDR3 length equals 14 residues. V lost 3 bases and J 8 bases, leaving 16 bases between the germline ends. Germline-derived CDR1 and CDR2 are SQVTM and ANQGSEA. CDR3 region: CSVETGARTGELFF. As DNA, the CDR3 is TGCAGCGTTGAGACGGGGGCGCGTACAGGGGAGCTGTTTTTT.

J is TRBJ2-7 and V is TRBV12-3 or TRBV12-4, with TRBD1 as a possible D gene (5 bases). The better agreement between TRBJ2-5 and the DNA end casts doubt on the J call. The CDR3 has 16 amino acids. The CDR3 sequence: CASSLGMWAQGETQYF. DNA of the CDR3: TGTGCCAGCAGTTTAGGAATGTGGGCCCAGGGAGAGACCCAGTACTTC.